This T cell receptor beta chain emerged from a study of response to subunit inactivated influenza vaccine (dated by TCRdb to between 2017 and 2018). About the study as a whole: The study used deep quantitative T cell receptor repertoire profiling to track responses to a trivalent subunit inactivated influenza vaccine. The full study reports these points: According to the authors, only a limited number of new T cells may be recruited by each seasonal influenza vaccination.

The meaning of the sample's time point label: approximately 40 days after influenza vaccine administration. This clonotype occurred a few times. The antigen it recognizes is unknown. Per-base qualities were not stored, and no clone one base away is much larger. Receptors were amplified or captured by RT-PCR. Sequencing was carried out with an Illumina HiSeq 2500. TCRdb took the public reads, trimmed them with fastp at Q25, ran MiXCR for clone calling and kept in-frame beta chains. When rows share a CDR3 protein, they turn into one entry using the most common DNA and genes. A total of fewer than 650,000 distinct CDR3 sequences appear in this sample, 13% of them only once. Around 13% of the sample rests with the top ten. V sheds 6 bases and J sheds 4 bases, leaving 25 bases between their ends. CDR1 SQVTM and CDR2 ANQGSEA were looked up in the germline V gene. Reading from cysteine to phenylalanine, the CDR3 counts 16 amino acids. The retained sequence is limited to the CDR3, 48 bases, with the frame set at the first base.

The clonotype originates from a man aged 45-65 years who received an inactivated influenza vaccine. Donor details come from another sample of the same person, matched by shared clones. Sequenced material: PBMCs from blood, taken around seven weeks after vaccination. Recombination connected TRBV29-1 to TRBJ2-7; TRBD1 is a possible D gene, resting on 6 matching bases. In nucleotide form, the sequence is TGCAGCGTCTCATCCCCCGGGCCAGGGGATCGGTACGAGCAGTACTTC. It specifies CSVSSPGPGDRYEQYF.